The T cell receptor (beta chain) under discussion was sequenced for a study of blood T cell repertoires in COVID-19. Across the whole study: Italy, Spain and the United States were the sources of the convalescent and acute COVID-19 samples. T cells, B-cell-depleted T cells, or PBMCs supplied cDNA or gDNA.

Original methodology: Amplifying reference gene primers gave estimates of nucleated cell counts. The table came from immunoSEQ multiplex PCR; TCRdb's copy has only in-frame clones and leaves some out. The V and J calls and clone size are taken from that table; D and trimming were inferred from the DNA. The repertoire consists of hundreds of thousands of clones, with 85% occurring once and the leading ten covering approximately 3.7%. CDR1 is MNHNS and CDR2 is SASEGT in the germline V gene. This CDR3 region has 15 residues. The V segment lost 4 bases and the J segment 5 bases; nucleotides outside the gene matches: 9.

Sequencing input: peripheral blood. This chain connects TRBV6-1 to TRBJ2-5, with 8 bases lining up with TRBD2. The sequence came from a young woman with acute or convalescent COVID-19. CDR3 nucleotide sequence: TGTGCCAGCAGTGCGGGGGGCGGGGGGCAGGAGACCCAGTACTTC. Translating gives CASSAGGGGQETQYF.